This TCR beta chain derives from a study of blood T cell repertoires in COVID-19. Study at large: Samples representing acute and convalescent COVID-19 were sourced from the United States, Italy and Spain. The cDNA or gDNA used as material had been derived from T cells, B-cell-depleted T cells, or PBMCs.

The authors' processing: Reference gene primer amplification yielded estimated nucleated cell counts. Only in-frame clones appear in the TCRdb table, and some are missing; sequencing was by immunoSEQ multiplex PCR. D and trimming were read from the DNA, whereas the V and J calls and clone size are those reported in that table. This sample yields approximately 260,000 clones, of which 75% to 90% are seen a single time; 3% to 4.5% belongs to the top ten. The sequenced material came from peripheral blood. This receptor was obtained from a woman aged 40 to 50 with acute or convalescent COVID-19.

DNA for the CDR3: TGTGCCTCCTCGACAGGGGAGCCTGTCATGAACACTGAAGCTTTCTTT. This sequence encodes CASSTGEPVMNTEAFF. The rearrangement uses TRBV30 and TRBJ1-1, with 8 bases matching TRBD1. The CDR3 sequence is 16 residues long. The germline CDR1 and CDR2 sequences are GTSNPN and SVGIG (reference sequence). The V and J ends lost 7 bases and 0 bases, in that order; junction bases with no gene match: 13.